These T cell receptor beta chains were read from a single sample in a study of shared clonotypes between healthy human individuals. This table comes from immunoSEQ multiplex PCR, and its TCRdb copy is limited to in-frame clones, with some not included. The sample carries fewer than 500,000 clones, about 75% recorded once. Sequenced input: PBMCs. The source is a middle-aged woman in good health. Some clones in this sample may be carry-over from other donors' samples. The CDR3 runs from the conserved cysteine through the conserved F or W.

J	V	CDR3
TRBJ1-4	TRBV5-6	CASSPQGVGKLFF
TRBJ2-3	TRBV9	CASSLAAERDTQYF
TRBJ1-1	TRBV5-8	CAGLKGADQAFF
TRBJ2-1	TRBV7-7	CASSLNSDNEQFF
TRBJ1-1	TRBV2	CASSEEAGQGGNEAFF
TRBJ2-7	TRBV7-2	CASSLVLAGGSGYEQYF
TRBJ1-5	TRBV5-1	CASSPTGEGQPQHF
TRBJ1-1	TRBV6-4	CASSADRYTEAFF
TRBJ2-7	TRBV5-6	CASCAVQYEQYF
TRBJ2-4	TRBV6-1	CASTRTPGDIQYF
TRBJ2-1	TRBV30	CAWSVRNNEQFF
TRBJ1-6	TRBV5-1	CASSWTGTANSPLHF
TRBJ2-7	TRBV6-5	CASSYDGPGAYEQYF
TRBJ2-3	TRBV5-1	CASSLAPGQGNTDTQYF
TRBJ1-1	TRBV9	CASSSSGQDSRAFF
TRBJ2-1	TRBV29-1	CSVGLGQGYNEQFF
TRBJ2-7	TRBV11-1	CASSLAGGPYEQYF
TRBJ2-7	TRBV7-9	CASSLMGSSSVTSYEQYF
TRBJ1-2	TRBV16	CASSQSRTGSHTF
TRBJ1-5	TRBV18	CASSGQGLGAQPQHF
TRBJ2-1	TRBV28	CASSSGQALRLRINEQFF
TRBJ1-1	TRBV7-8	CASSPQANTEAFF
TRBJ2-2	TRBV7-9	CASSLTLVLARNTGELFF
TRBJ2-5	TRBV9	CASSPYGQGNQETQYF